This T cell receptor beta chain was identified during a study of somatic mutations in cytotoxic T cells in rheumatoid arthritis. Overall study: Flow cytometry sorted some V beta antibody-stained T-cell populations to nearly 100% purity, V beta1+ cells among them being sequenced for TCRB. Study-wide results and caveats: Expanded CD8+ clones had unknown antigen targets. For CD8+ T-cell clonality, rheumatoid arthritis patients and age-matched healthy controls did not differ significantly. Increasing age coincided with elevated CD8+ clonality among rheumatoid arthritis patients, though not among healthy controls.

To note about this clone: Antigen specificity is unknown.

Germline CDR1 and CDR2: SNHLY and FYNNEI. Trimming cost V 6 bases and J 0 bases; bases outside gene matches: 8. The CDR3 sequence is 18 residues long. Method: immunoSEQ multiplex PCR; TCRdb's copy keeps in-frame clones and lacks some. Here the sample spans about 16,000 clones, around 77% being singletons. The receptor's source is an adult with rheumatoid arthritis. The sequencing input was CD8+ T cells sorted from blood. V and J are TRBV2 and TRBJ2-6; the match to TRBD2 covers 10 bases. The CDR3 bases are TGTGCCAGCAGGAGACCTAGCGGGGGCACCTCTGGGGCCAACGTCCTGACTTTC. Translated, it gives CASRRPSGGTSGANVLTF.